This passage covers 8 T cell receptor beta chains from one sample sequenced in a study of T cells in Graves' hyperthyroidism and ophthalmopathy. It was RNA transcripts that yielded the amplified TCR beta CDR3 regions. The study used the HTBI primer set for a first-round RT-PCR of the TCR CDR3. One entry per CDR3 protein, called by TCRdb with MiXCR from the multiplex PCR reads. The repertoire has about 700,000 distinct CDR3 sequences, around 15% of them found once; the top ten carry approximately 10%. Sequencing input: blood. The source is a woman between 18 and 29 years old with Graves' hyperthyroidism.

This clonotype occurred many times. The chain carries TRBV7-3 and TRBJ2-1, with 15 bases aligning to TRBD2. The CDR3 sequence is 17 residues long. The germline CDR1 and CDR2 sequences are SGHTA and FQGTGA. The V and J ends lost 5 bases and 3 bases, in that order; junction bases with no gene match: 5. The CDR3 DNA sequence: TGTGCCAGCAGCCCGGGGACTAGCGGGAGGTACTACAATGAGCAGTTCTTC. It translates to CASSPGTSGRYYNEQFF. The complete variable domain, with remaining parts taken from reference TRBV7-3 and TRBJ2-1, reads GAGVSQTPSNKVTEKGKYVELRCDPISGHTALYWYRQSLGQGPEFLIYFQGTGAADDSGLPNDRFFAVRPEGSVSTLKIQRTERGDSAVYLCASSPGTSGRYYNEQFFGPGTRLTVL.

This clonotype was seen many times. The rearrangement links TRBV7-2 to TRBJ2-7; no clear D gene. Germline-derived CDR1 and CDR2 are SGHTA and FQGNSA. This CDR3 region has 15 residues. The germline V and J ends were trimmed by 2 bases and 3 bases, with 14 bases remaining between them. The DNA of the CDR3 is TGTGCCAGCAGCTTAATGTTGTTGGCCAGCTACGAGCAGTACTTC. Translated, it gives CASSLMLLASYEQYF.

This clonotype was seen only a few times. V gene TRBV29-1 combines with J gene TRBJ2-7; TRBD2 aligns across 10 bases. CDR3 size: 16 residues. Germline-derived CDR1 and CDR2 are SQVTM and ANQGSEA. Germline trimming cut 0 bases from V and 0 bases from J; bases unmatched to any gene: 5. The CDR3 nucleotides are TGCAGCGTTGAAGATCTGGAGCGGGAGGGCTCCTACGAGCAGTACTTC. It specifies CSVEDLEREGSYEQYF.

This clonotype was seen only once. This chain connects TRBV7-2 to TRBJ1-4, with 7 bases matching TRBD1. The CDR3 spans 15 residues. Germline trimming cut 5 bases from V and 5 bases from J; bases unmatched to any gene: 8. Germline assignment: CDR1 SGHTA and CDR2 FQGNSA. The CDR3 loop reads CASSPGGQLNEKLFF. CDR3 nucleotides: TGTGCCAGCAGCCCCGGGGGACAGTTAAATGAAAAACTGTTTTTT.

The J gene is TRBJ1-2, the V gene TRBV30, with D maybe TRBD1 (6 bases). CDR3 length: 16 amino acids. Germline V gene data show CDR1 as GTSNPN and CDR2 as SVGIG (reference sequence). The V gene lost 4 bases and the J gene lost 4 bases, with 22 bases spanning the gap. CDR3: CAWKRPPTGRLYGYTF. DNA of the CDR3: TGTGCCTGGAAACGGCCTCCGACAGGACGACTCTATGGCTACACCTTC. The full variable domain, its missing parts supplied by reference TRBV30 and TRBJ1-2, is SQTIHQWPATLVQPVGSPLSLECTVEGTSNPNLYWYRQAAGRGLQLLFYSVGIGQISSEVPQNLSASRPQDRQFILSSKKLLLSDSGFYLCAWKRPPTGRLYGYTFGSGTRLTVV.

This clonotype was detected a few times. This could be a read error, since a much larger clone is one nucleotide away. The chain employs TRBV7-9 and TRBJ2-1; 7 bases align to TRBD1. Trimming took 5 bases from V and 2 from J; bases not matched to a gene: 6. The V gene's germline CDR1 is SEHNR and CDR2 FQNEAQ (reference sequence). This CDR3 has 15 amino acids. CDR3 nucleotides: TGTGCCAGCAGCCGAGACAGGGCGCCCTACAATGAGCAGTTCTTC. Protein: CASSRDRAPYNEQFF.

In this sample, this clonotype turned up many times. The rearrangement joins TRBV2 to TRBJ2-1; D gene uncertain. The CDR3 totals 11 residues. V was clipped by 6 bases and J by 8 bases, with 8 bases between them. CDR1 SNHLY and CDR2 FYNNEI come from the germline V gene. CDR3 residues: CASSSWDEQFF. In DNA, the CDR3 is TGTGCCAGCAGCTCATGGGATGAGCAGTTCTTC.

The rearrangement joins TRBV6-2 or TRBV6-3 to TRBJ2-7, with D perhaps given as TRBD1 or TRBD2 (5 bases each). The V gene lost 6 bases and the J gene lost 3 bases, with 9 bases spanning the gap. This CDR3 contains 12 residues. CDR1 MNHEY and CDR2 SVGEGT come from the germline V gene. The CDR3 DNA is TGTGCCAGCAGGGGGGAGCTCTACGAGCAGTACTTC. Translated: CASRGELYEQYF.